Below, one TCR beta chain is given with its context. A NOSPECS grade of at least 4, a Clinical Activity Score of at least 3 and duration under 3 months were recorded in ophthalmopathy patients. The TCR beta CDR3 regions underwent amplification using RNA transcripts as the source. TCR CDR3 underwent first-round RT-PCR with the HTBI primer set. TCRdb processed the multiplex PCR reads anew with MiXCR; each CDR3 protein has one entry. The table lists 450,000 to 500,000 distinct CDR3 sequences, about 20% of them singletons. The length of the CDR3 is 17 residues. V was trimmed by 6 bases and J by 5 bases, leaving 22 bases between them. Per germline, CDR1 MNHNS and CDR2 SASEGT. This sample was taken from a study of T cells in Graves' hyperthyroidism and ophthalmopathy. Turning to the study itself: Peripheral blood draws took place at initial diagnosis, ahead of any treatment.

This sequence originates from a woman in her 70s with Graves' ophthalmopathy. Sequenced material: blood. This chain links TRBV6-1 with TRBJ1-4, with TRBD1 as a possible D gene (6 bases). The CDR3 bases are TGTGCCAGCAGAATCCAGGGGCCGCCAAAGAGAAATGAAAAACTGTTTTTT. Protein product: CASRIQGPPKRNEKLFF.